These 12 T cell receptor beta chains share one sample of origin, sequenced in a study of T cells in Graves' hyperthyroidism and ophthalmopathy. TCR beta CDR3 regions were amplified from RNA. The TCR CDR3 first-round RT-PCR relied on the HTBI primer set. TCRdb redid the calling of the multiplex PCR reads with MiXCR, one entry per CDR3 protein. The repertoire includes 300,000 to 450,000 distinct CDR3 sequences, more than 20% of them detected once, and roughly 80% sits in the top ten. The source material was blood. Receptors were obtained from a man between 50 and 59 years old with Graves' hyperthyroidism.

DNA for the CDR3: TGTGCCAGCAGTCGAATTCCGGGCCCAAACTACGAGCAGTACTTC. Amino acids: CASSRIPGPNYEQYF. The chain employs TRBV27 and TRBJ2-7, with no clear D. V dropped 5 bases and J dropped 3 bases, with 17 bases sitting between them. This CDR3 contains 15 residues. Germline-derived CDR1 and CDR2 are MNHEY and SMNVEV (reference sequence).

J is TRBJ2-1 and V is TRBV3-1; 9 nucleotides agree with TRBD1. V was clipped by 3 bases and J by 4 bases; unmatched bases: 4. The CDR3 contains 15 residues. Germline V gene data show CDR1 as LGHDT and CDR2 as YNNKEL (reference sequence). In DNA, the CDR3 is TGTGCCAGCAGCCATGGGACAGGGATGTACAATGAGCAGTTCTTC. It codes for CASSHGTGMYNEQFF.

This sequence joins TRBV6-5 and TRBJ1-5; possible D gene TRBD1, 6 bases. Germline lookup yields CDR1 MNHEY and CDR2 SVGAGI. CDR3 size: 15 residues. V gave up 0 bases and J gave up 3 bases, with 9 bases separating them. DNA of the CDR3: TGTGCCAGCAGTTACTCCTGGACAGTCAATCAGCCCCAGCATTTT. This translates into CASSYSWTVNQPQHF.

This clonotype showed up many times. The gene calls are TRBV12-3 or TRBV12-4 and TRBJ2-1, with D possibly matching TRBD1 (7 bases). CDR3 length: 18 amino acids. Between the trimmed V and J ends, which lost 6 bases and 9 bases, there was a span of 30 bases. The CDR3 nucleotides are TGTGCCAGCAGCTCCGTCGGGAGAACAGGGGTTCGATACGGTGAGCAGTTCTTC. Amino acid sequence: CASSSVGRTGVRYGEQFF.

This clonotype has more than one count but fewer than ten. The V and J genes are TRBV28 and TRBJ1-5; D is unresolved. Germline values: CDR1 MDHEN, CDR2 SYDVKM. The CDR3 is 11 amino acids. Trimming removed 5 bases from V and 3 bases from J, with 2 bases in between. The CDR3 bases are TGTGCCAGCAGTAACAATCAGCCCCAGCATTTT. Translating it yields CASSNNQPQHF.

The chain links TRBV7-2 to TRBJ2-2; possibly TRBD1 or TRBD2 for D (5 bases each). CDR3 length: 18 residues. V was shortened by 6 bases and J by 0 bases, with 20 bases between the two germline ends. Germline assignment: CDR1 SGHTA and CDR2 FQGNSA. CDR3 loop: CASSRPLGVRANTGELFF. CDR3 coding DNA: TGTGCCAGCAGTCGTCCCTTGGGGGTTCGGGCGAACACCGGGGAGCTGTTTTTT.

The chain uses TRBV4-1 and TRBJ2-1, with 7 bases aligning to TRBD2. V was pared by 1 base and J by 5 bases, with 8 bases of the junction left unmatched. Per the germline V gene, CDR1 is MGHRA and CDR2 is YSYEKL. This CDR3 is built from 16 residues. The CDR3 protein is CASSQVNPGGNNEQFF. CDR3 bases: TGCGCCAGCAGCCAAGTAAATCCGGGAGGAAACAATGAGCAGTTCTTC.

This clonotype was seen only a few times. This chain links TRBV2 with TRBJ1-5; maybe TRBD1 (6 bases). Germline CDR1 and CDR2: SNHLY and FYNNEI. The CDR3 has 12 amino acids. V was pared by 8 bases and J by 6 bases, with 11 bases between. CDR3 in amino acids: CASAQGGQPQHF. As DNA, the CDR3 is TGTGCCAGCGCCCAAGGGGGTCAGCCCCAGCATTTT.

There are many counts of this clonotype. The V call is TRBV2, the J call TRBJ2-7; D not resolved. Germline CDR1 reads SNHLY; CDR2 reads FYNNEI. V lost 3 bases to trimming and J lost 3 bases, with 9 bases between them. The CDR3 runs 13 residues. CDR3 DNA: TGTGCCAGCAGTGACCTTCGAGGCTACGAGCAGTACTTC. Its translation is CASSDLRGYEQYF.

This clonotype appeared once. The chain joins TRBV7-9 to TRBJ2-1, with D possibly TRBD2 on 6 matching bases. The V and J ends lost 6 bases and 9 bases respectively, with 12 bases between them. Germline CDR1 SEHNR, CDR2 FQNEAQ (reference sequence). CDR3 length: 12 residues. Written as DNA, the CDR3 is TGTGCCAGCAGTCTTAGCGGTATTGAGCAGTTCTTC. This sequence encodes CASSLSGIEQFF.

In its sample, this clonotype was seen once. The V and J genes are TRBV14 and TRBJ2-3; D remains unclear. Trimming removed 0 bases at V and 5 bases at J, with 15 bases between. Looked up from germline, CDR1 is SGHDN and CDR2 is FVKESK. This CDR3 is built from 16 residues. CDR3 protein: CASSQETDGKGDTQYF. The CDR3 DNA is TGTGCCAGCAGCCAAGAAACGGACGGCAAGGGAGATACGCAGTATTTT.

The chain links TRBV6-5 to TRBJ1-2; D might be TRBD1 (5 bases). V was trimmed by 3 bases and J by 6 bases, leaving 11 bases between them. CDR1 is MNHEY and CDR2 is SVGAGI in the germline V gene. This CDR3 is built from 13 residues. This chain's CDR3 is CASSYKGADGYTF. CDR3 DNA: TGTGCCAGCAGTTATAAAGGGGCGGATGGCTACACCTTC.